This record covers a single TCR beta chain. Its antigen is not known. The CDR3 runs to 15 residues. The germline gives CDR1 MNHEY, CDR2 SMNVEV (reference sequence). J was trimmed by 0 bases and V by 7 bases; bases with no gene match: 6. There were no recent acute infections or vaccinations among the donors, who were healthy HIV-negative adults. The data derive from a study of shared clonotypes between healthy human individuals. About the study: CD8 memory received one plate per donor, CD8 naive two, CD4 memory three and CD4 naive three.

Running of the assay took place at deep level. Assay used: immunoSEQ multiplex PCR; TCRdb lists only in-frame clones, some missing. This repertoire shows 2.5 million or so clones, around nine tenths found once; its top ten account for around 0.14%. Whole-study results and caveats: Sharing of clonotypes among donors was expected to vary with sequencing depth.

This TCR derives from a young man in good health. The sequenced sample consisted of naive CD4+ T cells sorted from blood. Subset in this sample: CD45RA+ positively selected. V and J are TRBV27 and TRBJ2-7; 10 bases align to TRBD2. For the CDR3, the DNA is TGTGCCAGCACCAGACTAGCGGGCAACTCCTACGAGCAGTACTTC. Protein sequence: CASTRLAGNSYEQYF.